A selection of T cell receptor beta chains follows, all from one sample in a study of vaccination and CD4 T cells after COVID-19. TCRdb used MiXCR to reprocess the PCR reads, holding one entry per CDR3 protein. This sample has 25,000 or so distinct CDR3 sequences, with over 60% found just once. The antigens these receptors bind are not known. Sequencing used CD4+ T cells from blood, cultured in vitro, obtained after SARS-CoV-2 vaccination. These receptors were taken from a human donor who received a COVID-19 vaccine. Both conserved end residues are part of each CDR3.

J: TRBJ2-5
V: TRBV20-1
CDR3: CSARGGEGWSETQYF

J: TRBJ2-5
V: TRBV7-6
CDR3: CASSVTAFETQYF

J: TRBJ1-5
V: TRBV2
CDR3: CASSGTGTTFQPQHF

J: TRBJ2-3
V: TRBV5-1
CDR3: CASSLVAGTDTQYF

J: TRBJ1-2
V: TRBV20-1
CDR3: CSARIAVSSYGYTF

J: TRBJ2-7
V: TRBV12-5
CDR3: CASGFGRGPSYEQYF

J: TRBJ1-2
V: TRBV7-2
CDR3: CASSHEFNYGYTF

J: TRBJ1-2
V: TRBV27
CDR3: CASRPQGEIYGYTF

J: TRBJ1-2
V: TRBV24-1
CDR3: CATSSGDYGYTF

J: TRBJ1-2
V: TRBV19
CDR3: CASSIRMGGYTF

J: TRBJ2-6
V: TRBV7-9
CDR3: CASSSRTGAGANVLTF

J: TRBJ2-3
V: TRBV2
CDR3: CASSNSPWTSQYF

J: TRBJ1-2
V: TRBV27
CDR3: CASMSGQNTNYGYTF

J: TRBJ1-2
V: TRBV20-1
CDR3: CALTGSGGYGYTF

J: TRBJ1-6
V: TRBV24-1
CDR3: CATSDVRGGFSPLHF

J: TRBJ2-5
V: TRBV5-1
CDR3: CASSPLTTQETQYF

J: TRBJ1-2
V: TRBV2
CDR3: CASSPSRGGYTF